The 17 T cell receptor beta chains listed next were all sequenced from one sample in a study of T cells in Graves' hyperthyroidism and ophthalmopathy. TCR beta CDR3 regions were amplified from RNA. A first-round RT-PCR of the TCR CDR3 used the HTBI primer set. MiXCR was run by TCRdb on the multiplex PCR reads, yielding one entry per CDR3 protein. The sample records fewer than 900,000 distinct CDR3 sequences, approximately 18% being singletons. The specimen was blood. These receptors came from a woman aged 45 to 65 with Graves' hyperthyroidism that later progressed to Graves' ophthalmopathy.

This clonotype turned up a few times. The chain recombines TRBV5-1 with TRBJ1-2; a possible D gene is TRBD1 (5 bases). The V gene's germline CDR1 is SGHRS and CDR2 YFSETQ. The V and J ends lost 4 bases and 0 bases respectively, with 16 bases between them. CDR3 length equals 16 residues. This CDR3 reads CASSPGTSSSNYGYTF. The CDR3 coding sequence is TGCGCCAGCAGCCCGGGGACTTCATCCTCTAACTATGGCTACACCTTC.

For this clonotype: A much larger clonotype is one base distant, so this may be a read error. The chain combines TRBV2 with TRBJ1-2; 8 nucleotides align to TRBD1. The V gene end was trimmed by 5 bases and the J gene end by 8 bases; junction bases not matched to a gene: 4. The germline CDR1 and CDR2 sequences are SNHLY and FYNNEI. CDR3 length equals 12 residues. CDR3 DNA sequence: TGTGCCAGCAGTCAGACAGGGGTCGGCTACACCTTC. Its translation is CASSQTGVGYTF.

This clonotype has more than one count but fewer than ten. J is TRBJ2-7 and V is TRBV4-1, with D possibly TRBD2 on 5 matching bases. V was pared by 0 bases and J by 0 bases, with 12 bases between. The CDR3 spans 16 residues. CDR1 is MGHRA and CDR2 is YSYEKL in the germline V gene. CDR3 DNA: TGCGCCAGCAGCCAAGAGTCGGGATCATCCTCCTACGAGCAGTACTTC. It encodes CASSQESGSSSYEQYF.

Ten or more counts support this clonotype. The rearrangement uses TRBV2 and TRBJ1-5; D is unresolved. Trimming pared 4 bases from V and 6 bases from J, leaving 13 bases between. The V gene's germline CDR1 is SNHLY and CDR2 FYNNEI. The CDR3 is made up of 14 amino acids. CDR3 in DNA: TGTGCCAGCAGTGTGAAGTACGCTACTCAGCCCCAGCATTTT. Protein: CASSVKYATQPQHF.

The V gene is TRBV3-1, the J gene TRBJ2-1; 7 nucleotides match TRBD1. The CDR3 runs 15 residues. Germline assignment: CDR1 LGHDT and CDR2 YNNKEL (reference sequence). V dropped 0 bases and J dropped 2; count of bases not matched to a gene: 1. The CDR3 sequence: CASSQDQGAYNEQFF. The CDR3 DNA follows: TGTGCCAGCAGCCAAGATCAGGGGGCCTACAATGAGCAGTTCTTC.

The J gene is TRBJ1-5, the V gene TRBV3-1, with 9 bases aligning to TRBD1. Germline-derived CDR1 and CDR2 are LGHDT and YNNKEL (reference sequence). The CDR3 loop spans 19 amino acids. The V gene end was trimmed by 2 bases and the J gene end by 0 bases; junction bases not matched to a gene: 11. The CDR3 bases are TGTGCCAGCAGCCAAAGAATTTCCGGGACAGGGAATAGCAATCAGCCCCAGCATTTT. It codes for CASSQRISGTGNSNQPQHF.

This clonotype was picked up a small number of times. This chain links TRBV15 with TRBJ2-1, with unresolved D. This CDR3 comprises 15 residues. Germline CDR1 is LNHNV and CDR2 is YYDKDF (reference sequence). V lost 0 bases and J 2 bases, leaving 8 bases between the germline ends. The DNA of the CDR3 is TGTGCCACCAGCAGAGACAGGTCTACCTACAATGAGCAGTTCTTC. Translating gives CATSRDRSTYNEQFF.

This clonotype was seen at least ten times. The chain combines TRBV2 with TRBJ2-7; 7 nucleotides agree with TRBD2. This CDR3 is built from 14 residues. Germline trimming cut 0 bases from V and 7 bases from J; bases unmatched to any gene: 6. CDR1 and CDR2 from the germline V gene are SNHLY and FYNNEI. The CDR3 DNA is TGTGCCAGCAGTGAAGCCCGGGAGGTCGGGGAGCAGTACTTC. Residues: CASSEAREVGEQYF.

The sample holds many counts of this clonotype. J is TRBJ2-7 and V is TRBV7-9, with TRBD1 identical over 9 bases. The CDR3 totals 15 residues. The J segment lost 4 bases and the V segment lost 5 bases, leaving 9 bases of the junction unmatched. Looked up from germline, CDR1 is SEHNR and CDR2 is FQNEAQ (reference sequence). CDR3 amino acids: CASSTGTGRMYEQYF. CDR3 DNA: TGTGCCAGCAGCACCGGGACAGGGAGGATGTACGAGCAGTACTTC.

This clonotype has a handful of counts. V is TRBV15 and J is TRBJ1-1, with unresolved D. Germline values: CDR1 LNHNV, CDR2 YYDKDF (reference sequence). The CDR3 contains 13 residues. The germline V and J ends were trimmed by 5 bases and 4 bases, with 11 bases remaining between them. CDR3 region: CATSPIRGTEAFF. Here the CDR3 DNA reads TGTGCCACCAGCCCAATCCGGGGCACTGAAGCTTTCTTT.

This clonotype showed up many times. This sequence joins TRBV3-1 and TRBJ2-7; D is ambiguous. Per germline, CDR1 LGHDT and CDR2 YNNKEL (reference sequence). V was trimmed by 1 base and J by 2 bases, leaving 3 bases between them. The CDR3 sequence is 12 residues long. The CDR3 coding sequence is TGTGCCAGCAGCCAAGTTACCTACGAGCAGTACTTC. Translation gives CASSQVTYEQYF.

This clonotype was observed a handful of times. The gene calls are TRBV20-1 and TRBJ2-1; weak D call: TRBD2 (5 bases). The germline V gene encodes CDR1 DFQATT and CDR2 SNEGSKA (reference sequence). The ends were cut back, 5 bases at V and 5 bases at J, with 13 bases in the middle. The CDR3 covers 13 residues. CDR3 region: CSADFARDNEQFF. The CDR3 coding sequence is TGCAGTGCTGACTTTGCGAGGGACAATGAGCAGTTCTTC.

Ten or more counts support this clonotype. The chain carries TRBV24-1 and TRBJ2-1; D not certain. The CDR3 is 14 residues long. Trimming pared 6 bases from V and 9 bases from J, leaving 17 bases between. The germline CDR1 and CDR2 sequences are KGHDR and SFDVKD. In DNA, the CDR3 is TGTGCCACCAGTAGGGCAGTAGGTATGAGTGAGCAGTTCTTC. The encoded protein is CATSRAVGMSEQFF.

This clonotype was detected ten times or more. The V and J genes are TRBV20-1 and TRBJ2-3; the D is unclear. With 0 bases removed from V and 2 bases from J, the gap between germline ends came to 6 bases. The V gene's germline CDR1 is DFQATT and CDR2 SNEGSKA (reference sequence). CDR3 size: 13 residues. The CDR3 protein is CSAREGNTDTQYF. In nucleotides, the CDR3 is TGCAGTGCTAGAGAGGGGAACACAGATACGCAGTATTTT.

This chain connects TRBV3-1 to TRBJ2-2, with TRBD1 as a possible D gene (5 bases). Germline V CDR1 and CDR2: LGHDT, YNNKEL (reference sequence). With 2 bases removed from V and 2 bases from J, the gap between germline ends came to 9 bases. The CDR3 length is 15 residues. CDR3 region: CASSQPQGNTGELFF. CDR3 bases: TGTGCCAGCAGCCAACCCCAGGGTAACACCGGGGAGCTGTTTTTT. The entire variable domain, with the rest obtained from reference TRBV3-1 and TRBJ2-2, is as follows: DTAVSQTPKYLVTQMGNDKSIKCEQNLGHDTMYWYKQDSKKFLKIMFSYNNKELIINETVPNRFSPKSPDKAHLNLHINSLELGDSAVYFCASSQPQGNTGELFFGEGSRLTVL.

This clonotype has just a few counts. V gene TRBV10-3 combines with J gene TRBJ2-1, with 8 positions matching TRBD1. The CDR3 sequence is 13 residues long. V lost 7 bases and J lost 6; bases outside the gene matches: 5. CDR1 and CDR2 (germline): ENHRY, SYGVKD. CDR3 protein: CAITVDRVNEQFF. The CDR3 DNA reads TGTGCCATCACGGTGGACAGGGTCAATGAGCAGTTCTTC.

This chain uses TRBV27 with TRBJ2-7, with D possibly being TRBD2 (7 bases). V was pared by 2 bases and J by 1 base, with 12 bases between. Germline CDR1 and CDR2: MNHEY and SMNVEV (reference sequence). This CDR3 comprises 15 residues. CDR3 amino acids: CASSLRGRVSYEQYF. Written as DNA, the CDR3 is TGTGCCAGCAGTTTAAGGGGGAGGGTGTCCTACGAGCAGTACTTC.